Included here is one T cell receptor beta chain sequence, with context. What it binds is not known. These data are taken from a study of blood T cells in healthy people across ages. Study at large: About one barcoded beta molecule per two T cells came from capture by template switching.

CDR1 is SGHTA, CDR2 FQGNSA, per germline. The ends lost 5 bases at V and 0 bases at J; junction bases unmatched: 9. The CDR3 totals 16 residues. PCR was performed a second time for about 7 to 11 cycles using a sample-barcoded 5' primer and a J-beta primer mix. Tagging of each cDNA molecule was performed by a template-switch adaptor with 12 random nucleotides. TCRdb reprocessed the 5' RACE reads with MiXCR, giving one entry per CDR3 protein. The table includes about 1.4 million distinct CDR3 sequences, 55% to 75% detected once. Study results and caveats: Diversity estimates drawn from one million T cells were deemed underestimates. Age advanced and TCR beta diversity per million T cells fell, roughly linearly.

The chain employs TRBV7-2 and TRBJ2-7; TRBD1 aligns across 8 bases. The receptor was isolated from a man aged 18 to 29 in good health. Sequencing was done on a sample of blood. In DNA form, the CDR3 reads TGTGCCAGCAGCCTCCAACAGGGGGTTGGCTCCTACGAGCAGTACTTC. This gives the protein CASSLQQGVGSYEQYF.